The 19 T cell receptor beta chains below all came from one sample that was sequenced in a study of T cells expressing NK-cell markers. TCRdb reprocessed the 5' RACE reads and stores each CDR3 protein as one record, lacking DNA. The sample includes roughly 380,000 distinct CDR3 sequences. Sequenced: blood T cells: a sorted CD56 or NKG2C T cell subset, CD4+ or CD8+ T cells, or bulk PBMC T cells (not recorded which). All receptors derive from a man aged 18-69 years in good health.

The chain employs TRBV6-6 and TRBJ2-1; TCRdb calls TRBD1, which cannot be checked without DNA. Germline-derived CDR1 and CDR2 are MNHNY and SVGAGI (reference sequence). The CDR3 runs to 13 residues. CDR3: CASSYYGGEGQFF.

The chain recombines TRBV9 with TRBJ2-1; TCRdb designates TRBD2, a call that cannot be tested without DNA. The CDR3 contains 17 residues. Per the germline V gene, CDR1 is SGDLS and CDR2 is YYNGEE. CDR3 region: CASSAANAGGPYNEQFF.

The chain carries TRBV3-1 and TRBJ1-1. This CDR3 is 17 amino acids long. Germline V lookup: CDR1 LGHDT, CDR2 YNNKEL (reference sequence). This CDR3 reads CASSQRLLGRTNTEAFF.

The V and J genes are TRBV12-3 or TRBV12-4 and TRBJ2-3; no DNA is available, so the TRBD1 call from TCRdb remains unchecked. CDR3 length equals 13 residues. The CDR3 sequence: CASRPWATDTQYF.

J is TRBJ2-5 and V is TRBV7-9; there is no DNA to check the TCRdb D call of TRBD1. Germline V gene data show CDR1 as SEHNR and CDR2 as FQNEAQ (reference sequence). The CDR3 has 13 amino acids. The CDR3 reads CASRSGPRETQYF.

The rearrangement joins TRBV7-9 to TRBJ1-1; checking the TCRdb D call of TRBD1 is not possible without DNA. The CDR3 totals 16 residues. Germline-derived CDR1 and CDR2 are SEHNR and FQNEAQ (reference sequence). Here the CDR3 reads CASIKNPGTLNTEAFF.

V gene TRBV7-8 combines with J gene TRBJ1-1. Per the germline V gene, CDR1 is SGHVS and CDR2 is FQNEAQ. There are 16 residues in the CDR3. The CDR3 loop reads CASSLLQGPMNTEAFF.

The chain combines TRBV6-5 with TRBJ1-5. Looked up from germline, CDR1 is MNHEY and CDR2 is SVGAGI. The CDR3 runs to 15 residues. The CDR3 sequence: CASSYSMNSNQPQHF.

The CDR3 is CASSYSGQGSEKLFF. The gene calls are TRBV6-5 and TRBJ1-4; TCRdb reports TRBD1, a call that lacks DNA to check it against. Germline V gene lookup returns CDR1 MNHEY and CDR2 SVGAGI. There are 15 residues in the CDR3.

J is TRBJ1-3 and V is TRBV6-1. The CDR3 covers 15 residues. CDR1 is MNHNS and CDR2 is SASEGT in the germline V gene. CDR3 region: CASRRAGLSGNTIYF.

The chain employs TRBV29-1 and TRBJ1-2. The CDR3 extends over 16 amino acids. Germline lookup yields CDR1 SQVTM and CDR2 ANQGSEA. This chain's CDR3 is CSVVLLSMGEGPGYTF.

The gene calls are TRBV12-3 or TRBV12-4 and TRBJ1-6. The CDR3 is 14 amino acids. CDR3: CASSFKGGNSPLHF.

V gene TRBV28 combines with J gene TRBJ1-3. This CDR3 has 11 amino acids. The germline V gene encodes CDR1 MDHEN and CDR2 SYDVKM. The CDR3 is CASIFGNTIYF.

The gene calls are TRBV10-3 and TRBJ2-7; TCRdb's assignment of TRBD1 cannot be checked, as there is no DNA. Germline V CDR1 and CDR2: ENHRY, SYGVKD. This CDR3 has 15 residues. The CDR3 sequence is CAISSRPGTGTEQYF.

V is TRBV27 and J is TRBJ1-4. The CDR3 sequence is 17 residues long. CDR1 is MNHEY, CDR2 SMNVEV, per germline (reference sequence). CDR3 sequence: CASSLHFRGQLGEKLFF. The full variable domain, its missing parts supplied by reference TRBV27 and TRBJ1-4, is EAQVTQNPRYLITVTGKKLTVTCSQNMNHEYMSWYRQDPGLGLRQIYYSMNVEVTDKGDVPEGYKVSRKEKRNFPLILESPSPNQTSLYFCASSLHFRGQLGEKLFFGSGTQLSVL.

J is TRBJ2-2 and V is TRBV10-3; with no DNA, the TCRdb D assignment of TRBD2 cannot be verified. The CDR3 is 13 amino acids. CDR1 ENHRY and CDR2 SYGVKD come from the germline V gene. The CDR3 sequence: CATKAPNTGELFF.

The chain combines TRBV7-2 with TRBJ2-7; TCRdb outputs TRBD1, but without DNA this stays unchecked. This CDR3 has 15 residues. The germline gives CDR1 SGHTA, CDR2 FQGNSA. This chain's CDR3 is CASSLGSSSGGEQYF.

The chain recombines TRBV5-6 with TRBJ1-1; TCRdb's D call, TRBD1, is unchecked because there is no DNA. The CDR3 totals 15 residues. Looked up from germline, CDR1 is SGHDT and CDR2 is YYEEEE. The CDR3 spells CASSFFDPGNTEAFF.

The rearrangement links TRBV15 to TRBJ1-1; TCRdb lists TRBD1, though no DNA is available to test this call. Germline V gene sequence: CDR1 LNHNV, CDR2 YYDKDF (reference sequence). The CDR3 totals 15 residues. The CDR3 loop is CATSRDWGAGTEAFF.